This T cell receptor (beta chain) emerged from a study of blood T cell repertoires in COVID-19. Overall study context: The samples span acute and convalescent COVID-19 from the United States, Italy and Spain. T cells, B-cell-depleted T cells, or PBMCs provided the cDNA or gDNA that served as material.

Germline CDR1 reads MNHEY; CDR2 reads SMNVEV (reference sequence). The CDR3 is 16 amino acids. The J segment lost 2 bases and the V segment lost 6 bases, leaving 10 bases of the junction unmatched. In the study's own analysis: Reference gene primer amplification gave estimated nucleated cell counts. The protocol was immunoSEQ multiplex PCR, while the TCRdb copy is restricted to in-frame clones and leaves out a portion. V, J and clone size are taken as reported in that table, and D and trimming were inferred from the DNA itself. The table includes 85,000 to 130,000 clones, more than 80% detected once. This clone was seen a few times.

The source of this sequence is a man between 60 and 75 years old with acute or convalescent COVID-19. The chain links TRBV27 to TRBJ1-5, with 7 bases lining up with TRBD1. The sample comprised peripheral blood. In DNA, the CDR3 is TGTGCCAGCAGCCGCCACCCCGGACAGGGCAATCAGCCCCAGCATTTT. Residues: CASSRHPGQGNQPQHF.